Listed below are T cell receptor beta chains from one sample, sequenced in a study of blood T cell repertoires in COVID-19. Using immunoSEQ multiplex PCR, the repertoire was profiled, and TCRdb retains in-frame clones only, with some absent. This sample has about 350,000 clones; approximately 91% occur once, and the top ten carry 0.85% to 1.3%. Sequencing was done on a sample of PBMCs or T cells enriched from blood (not recorded which). Receptor source: a woman younger than 45 who had been exposed to COVID-19. Both conserved end residues are part of each CDR3. D genes are given only for firm matches. Clone sizes are given selectively: once, few, many, or a class where the clone is expanded.

d_gene: TRBD1; abundance: NA; j_gene: TRBJ2-1; len: 15; v_gene: TRBV10-2; CDR3aa: CASVDRDRGRNEQFF; CDR3nt: TGCGCCAGCGTAGACCGGGACAGGGGACGCAATGAGCAGTTCTTC
d_gene: TRBD1; abundance: NA; j_gene: TRBJ2-7; len: 13; v_gene: TRBV5-1; CDR3aa: CASSLGQDYEQYF; CDR3nt: TGCGCCAGCAGCCTGGGACAGGACTACGAGCAGTACTTC
d_gene: NA; abundance: NA; j_gene: TRBJ1-1; len: 12; v_gene: TRBV27; CDR3aa: CASSLGGAKAFF; CDR3nt: TGTGCCAGCAGTTTAGGGGGGGCGAAGGCTTTCTTT
d_gene: TRBD1; abundance: NA; j_gene: TRBJ2-3; len: 19; v_gene: TRBV9; CDR3aa: CASSVTGTGAILSTDTQYF; CDR3nt: TGTGCCAGCAGCGTAACCGGGACAGGGGCCATACTTAGCACAGATACGCAGTATTTT
d_gene: TRBD1; abundance: NA; j_gene: TRBJ1-4; len: 14; v_gene: TRBV28; CDR3aa: CASSQDRGPEKLFF; CDR3nt: TGTGCCAGCAGTCAGGACAGGGGGCCTGAAAAACTGTTTTTT
d_gene: NA; abundance: NA; j_gene: TRBJ1-2; len: 15; v_gene: TRBV5-5; CDR3aa: CASTLAGQGLYGYTF; CDR3nt: TGTGCCAGCACACTCGCAGGGCAGGGGCTCTATGGCTACACCTTC
d_gene: NA; abundance: NA; j_gene: TRBJ1-5; len: 13; v_gene: TRBV19; CDR3aa: CASAKGGNQPQHF; CDR3nt: TGTGCCAGTGCCAAGGGGGGCAATCAGCCCCAGCATTTT
d_gene: NA; abundance: NA; j_gene: TRBJ2-1; len: 19; v_gene: TRBV12-1; CDR3aa: CASSFFLAGGPSSYNEQFF; CDR3nt: TGTGCCAGCAGCTTTTTCCTAGCGGGAGGCCCGAGCTCCTACAATGAGCAGTTCTTC
d_gene: TRBD2; abundance: NA; j_gene: TRBJ2-7; len: 15; v_gene: TRBV11-3; CDR3aa: CASSLAAGAGGEQYF; CDR3nt: TGTGCCAGCAGCTTAGCCGCGGGAGCGGGGGGCGAGCAGTACTTC
d_gene: TRBD1; abundance: NA; j_gene: TRBJ1-2; len: 16; v_gene: TRBV5-6; CDR3aa: CASSLLGQGDRNGYTF; CDR3nt: TGTGCCAGCAGCTTACTCGGACAGGGGGATCGGAATGGCTACACCTTC
d_gene: TRBD1; abundance: NA; j_gene: TRBJ2-7; len: 15; v_gene: TRBV6-4; CDR3aa: CASSEVGTGVSEQYF; CDR3nt: TGTGCCAGCAGTGAGGTGGGGACAGGGGTATCCGAGCAGTACTTC
d_gene: TRBD1; abundance: NA; j_gene: TRBJ2-5; len: 15; v_gene: TRBV28; CDR3aa: CASSLRGRAEETQYF; CDR3nt: TGTGCCAGCAGTTTAAGGGGGCGTGCGGAGGAGACCCAGTACTTC
d_gene: TRBD2; abundance: NA; j_gene: TRBJ2-7; len: 15; v_gene: TRBV6-1; CDR3aa: CASSEWTSKSYEQYF; CDR3nt: TGTGCCAGCAGTGAATGGACTAGCAAGTCCTACGAGCAGTACTTC
d_gene: TRBD1; abundance: NA; j_gene: TRBJ2-7; len: 16; v_gene: TRBV5-4; CDR3aa: CASSAPGQGAGYEQYF; CDR3nt: TGTGCCAGCAGCGCGCCCGGACAGGGGGCTGGATACGAGCAGTACTTC
d_gene: TRBD2; abundance: once; j_gene: TRBJ2-1; len: 16; v_gene: TRBV28; CDR3aa: CASSLLLAGGRGEQFF; CDR3nt: TGTGCCAGCAGTTTATTGCTAGCGGGGGGGAGAGGGGAGCAGTTCTTC
d_gene: NA; abundance: once; j_gene: TRBJ1-1; len: 11; v_gene: TRBV20-1; CDR3aa: CSARGHTEAFF; CDR3nt: TGCAGTGCTAGGGGGCACACTGAAGCTTTCTTT
d_gene: TRBD1; abundance: NA; j_gene: TRBJ2-3; len: 15; v_gene: TRBV15; CDR3aa: CATSRDRDRRDTQYF; CDR3nt: TGTGCCACCAGCAGAGACCGGGACAGGAGGGATACGCAGTATTTT